This entry concerns a single T cell receptor beta chain. The source of the sample is a study of blood T cell repertoires in COVID-19. Study-level information: Sites across the United States, Italy and Spain contributed samples from acute and convalescent COVID-19.

Unmatched junction bases numbered 5, after V lost 2 bases and J lost 4 bases. Germline V gene data show CDR1 as MNHEY and CDR2 as SVGAGI. CDR3 length equals 16 residues. As processed by the authors: Cell counts per sample came from amplifying reference gene primers. Sequencing was performed with immunoSEQ multiplex PCR; in TCRdb, only in-frame clones are kept and a portion is missing. V and J calls and clone size follow that table, whereas D and trimming were derived from the DNA. The sample carries around 230,000 clones, over 80% recorded once. Participants spanned ages about 18 to 100 years and resided in about two dozen US areas. Clinical history reported by participants formed the basis on which cohorts were assigned.

The material sequenced was PBMCs or T cells enriched from blood (not recorded which). The TCR originated in a man between 18 and 35 years old with acute COVID-19. V gene TRBV6-5 combines with J gene TRBJ2-1; 10 nucleotides line up with TRBD2. CDR3 sequence reads: CASSYTSSGSYNEQFF. Written as DNA, the CDR3 is TGTGCCAGCAGTTACACCTCTAGCGGGAGTTACAATGAGCAGTTCTTC.